The 20 T cell receptor beta chains below come from one sample, sequenced in a study of CD8+ T cells in alopecia areata. Investigators isolated RNA and reverse transcribed it into cDNA to act as the sequencing template. This table comes from immunoSEQ multiplex PCR, and its TCRdb copy is limited to in-frame clones, with some not included. Among 150,000 to 200,000 clones listed, around 60% were seen once. Treatment reported: oral pan-JAK inhibitor, 5-10 mg twice daily. The sequencing used CD4+ T cells sorted from blood, collected at week 24, from a patient treated with tofacitinib. These receptors were taken from a human donor with alopecia areata.

This clone appeared a single time. The chain couples TRBV6-5 to TRBJ1-1; D unclear. The CDR3 runs to 13 residues. Trimming shortened V by 2 bases and J by 7 bases, and 11 bases separated the two germline ends. Germline V gene sequence: CDR1 MNHEY, CDR2 SVGAGI. The CDR3 region has the DNA TGTGCCAGCAGTTACCTTTTCTTGGGTGAAGCTTTCTTT. Translated: CASSYLFLGEAFF.

V gene TRBV9 combines with J gene TRBJ2-5; TRBD2 is a possible D gene (5 bases). Germline CDR1 is SGDLS and CDR2 is YYNGEE. Trimming took 4 bases from V and 2 from J, leaving 12 bases between them. This CDR3 is 14 amino acids long. The CDR3 loop is CASSPYGGQETQYF. The CDR3 DNA reads as TGTGCCAGCAGCCCCTATGGAGGTCAAGAGACCCAGTACTTC.

This chain uses TRBV2 with TRBJ2-3; no clear D gene. Trimming took off 8 bases at V and 2 bases at J, with 11 bases between the two ends. Germline CDR1 is SNHLY and CDR2 is FYNNEI. The CDR3 has 13 residues. The CDR3 is CASPIGPTDTQYF. The CDR3, as DNA: TGTGCCAGCCCAATCGGACCCACAGATACGCAGTATTTT.

The chain combines TRBV6-5 with TRBJ1-1; D call uncertain. CDR3 length equals 12 residues. V lost 6 bases, J lost 14 bases, and 19 bases lay in between. The germline V gene has CDR1 MNHEY and CDR2 SVGAGI. CDR3 loop: CASRQTDDELFF. The DNA for the CDR3 is TGTGCCAGCAGACAGACCGATGACGAATTATTCTTT.

This chain links TRBV11-3 with TRBJ1-1, with D tentatively TRBD1 (6 bases). V lost 2 bases to trimming and J lost 5 bases, with 9 bases between them. The germline V gene has CDR1 SGHNT and CDR2 YENEEA. The CDR3 has 13 residues. CDR3 DNA: TGTGCCAGCAGCTTAAATACAGGGACTGAAGCTTTCTTT. This translates into CASSLNTGTEAFF.

This rearrangement joins TRBV6-5 to TRBJ2-7, with D perhaps matching TRBD2 (5 bases). The CDR3 has 14 residues. With 6 bases removed from V and 6 bases from J, the gap between germline ends came to 18 bases. The V gene's germline CDR1 is MNHEY and CDR2 SVGAGI. CDR3 protein: CASSPGSQSGEQYF. DNA for the CDR3: TGTGCCAGCAGCCCCGGGTCACAAAGCGGCGAGCAGTACTTC.

This clone was found a few times. In nucleotides, the CDR3 is TGTGCCACAAAAACCGGGGAGACCCAGTACTTC. It encodes CATKTGETQYF. The chain carries TRBV6-5 and TRBJ2-5; D not resolved. CDR3 size: 11 residues. Trimming left V 10 bases short and J 5 bases short, with 11 bases between. Germline V gene data show CDR1 as MNHEY and CDR2 as SVGAGI.

The V gene is TRBV5-1, the J gene TRBJ2-7; the match to TRBD2 covers 7 bases. This CDR3 contains 15 residues. Unmatched junction bases numbered 7, after V lost 4 bases and J lost 0 bases. Germline V CDR1 and CDR2: SGHRS, YFSETQ. The CDR3 loop reads CASSLERESSYEQYF. The CDR3, as DNA: TGCGCCAGCAGCCTAGAGCGGGAAAGCTCCTACGAGCAGTACTTC.

The chain links TRBV30 to TRBJ2-7; a possible D gene is TRBD2 (5 bases). From germline, CDR1 is GTSNPN and CDR2 SVGIG (reference sequence). The CDR3 contains 12 residues. The germline V and J ends were trimmed by 1 base and 9 bases, with 13 bases remaining between them. CDR3 bases: TGTGCCTGGAGTGGAGTGACTACCGGGCAGTACTTC. Its protein is CAWSGVTTGQYF.

CDR3: CASRLGPGQGGYGYTF. The CDR3, as DNA: TGTGCCAGCAGATTAGGTCCGGGACAGGGAGGCTATGGCTACACCTTC. This chain connects TRBV27 to TRBJ1-2, with 9 bases matching TRBD1. Germline V gene lookup returns CDR1 MNHEY and CDR2 SMNVEV (reference sequence). The V and J ends lost 6 bases and 4 bases, in that order; junction bases with no gene match: 12. This CDR3 contains 16 residues.

Ten or more counts support this clone. The V call is TRBV4-1, the J call TRBJ2-1, with no clear D. Germline values: CDR1 MGHRA, CDR2 YSYEKL. This CDR3 has 14 residues. V was clipped by 1 base and J by 9 bases, with 13 bases between them. CDR3 DNA sequence: TGCGCCAGCAGCCAAGTTCCGGGTGGCGGTGAGCAGTTCTTC. Its protein product is CASSQVPGGGEQFF.

The gene calls are TRBV11-2 and TRBJ1-2, with D maybe TRBD1 (5 bases). The ends were cut back, 8 bases at V and 5 bases at J, with 15 bases in the middle. CDR1 is SGHAT and CDR2 is FQNNGV in the germline V gene. This CDR3 has 13 amino acids. The chain's CDR3 is CASQIDRTYGYTF. CDR3 DNA: TGTGCCAGCCAAATTGACAGAACATATGGCTACACCTTC.

V gene TRBV5-1 combines with J gene TRBJ1-5; the D gene is possibly TRBD1 (5 bases). The CDR3 contains 14 residues. The germline gives CDR1 SGHRS, CDR2 YFSETQ. The germline V and J ends were trimmed by 5 bases and 5 bases, with 14 bases remaining between them. The CDR3, as DNA: TGCGCCAGCAGTTTATCAGGGTTGGATCAGCCCCAGCATTTT. It yields the protein CASSLSGLDQPQHF.

This clone has more than one count but fewer than ten. The V gene is TRBV4-1, the J gene TRBJ2-7; D remains unclear. Trimming cost V 4 bases and J 3 bases, with 13 bases left between them. This CDR3 has 14 amino acids. Per germline, CDR1 MGHRA and CDR2 YSYEKL. CDR3 residues: CASSRQVGDYEQYF. The CDR3 DNA follows: TGCGCCAGCAGCCGCCAAGTTGGGGACTACGAGCAGTACTTC.

V is TRBV2 and J is TRBJ2-4, with TRBD1 matching 7 bases. The CDR3 is 14 residues long. J lost 6 bases, V lost 6 bases, and 8 bases had no gene match. Germline V gene lookup returns CDR1 SNHLY and CDR2 FYNNEI. This chain's CDR3 is CASSLGQTANIQYF. The CDR3 DNA reads as TGTGCCAGCAGCCTGGGACAGACCGCAAACATTCAGTACTTC.

The CDR3 DNA reads TGCAGCGTCACAACGCCTTCGGGTTCGCAGTATTTT. It yields the protein CSVTTPSGSQYF. This rearrangement joins TRBV29-1 to TRBJ2-3; D uncertain. From germline, CDR1 is SQVTM and CDR2 ANQGSEA. Deletions cut 6 bases from V and 10 bases from J, with 17 bases between. The CDR3 extends over 12 amino acids.

This sequence joins TRBV7-9 and TRBJ2-1; no definite D call. This CDR3 contains 10 residues. The germline V gene encodes CDR1 SEHNR and CDR2 FQNEAQ (reference sequence). Trimming removed 5 bases at V and 13 bases at J, with 9 bases between. The CDR3 DNA follows: TGTGCCAGCAGCGATGCTAGACAGTTCTTC. Its protein is CASSDARQFF.

The chain carries TRBV9 and TRBJ2-7, with D perhaps TRBD2 (6 bases). CDR1 and CDR2 from the germline V gene are SGDLS and YYNGEE. V dropped 4 bases and J dropped 6 bases, with 26 bases sitting between them. The CDR3 has 17 amino acids. The DNA of the CDR3 is TGTGCCAGCAGCAAGAGGGAGGTAGGGAAGGGGCTCTGCGAGCAGTACTTC. This codes for CASSKREVGKGLCEQYF.

The chain joins TRBV30 to TRBJ2-7, with 9 bases aligning to TRBD2. This CDR3 is 14 amino acids long. CDR1 is GTSNPN, CDR2 SVGIG, per germline (reference sequence). Trimming cost V 4 bases and J 7 bases; bases outside gene matches: 11. In nucleotides, the CDR3 is TGTGCCTGGAAACGGCGGGGGGGCCCCAGGGAGCAGTACTTC. It is translated as CAWKRRGGPREQYF.

V and J are TRBV19 and TRBJ1-5; no clear D gene. The V end was cut by 3 bases, the J end by 6 bases, with 12 bases between. The CDR3 length is 14 residues. Looked up from germline, CDR1 is LNHDA and CDR2 is SQIVND (reference sequence). Here the CDR3 DNA reads TGTGCCAGTAGTATTTTGGGCCAGCGTCAGCCCCAGCATTTT. Translating gives CASSILGQRQPQHF.